This paragraph reports one TCR beta chain. CDR1 and CDR2 from the germline V gene are KGHSH and LQKENI. V dropped 4 bases and J dropped 3; count of bases not matched to a gene: 8. The CDR3 totals 15 residues. Sequenced by immunoSEQ multiplex PCR; TCRdb stores in-frame clones only, minus some. The sample lists 40,000 to 55,000 clones; more than 70% were seen once. This sample was taken from a study of blood T cell repertoires in COVID-19. Background on the study: The United States, Italy and Spain provided the acute and convalescent COVID-19 samples.

The clonotype originates from a human donor in a cohort sampled during active COVID-19. The genes are TRBV18 and TRBJ2-7; 8 bases are shared with TRBD1. The material sequenced was peripheral blood. The CDR3 sequence: CASSLSGTGGYEQYF. For the CDR3, the DNA is TGTGCCAGCTCACTATCCGGGACAGGAGGCTACGAGCAGTACTTC.